The rows below give T cell receptor beta chains drawn from one sample of a study of T-cell memory formation after mild COVID-19. TCRdb passed the 5' RACE reads through MiXCR, listing each CDR3 protein once. The data contain hundreds of thousands of distinct CDR3 sequences, around a sixth of them singletons. Sequencing input: PBMCs or a T cell subset sorted from them (not recorded which). The origin of the receptors is an adult woman who had mild COVID-19 (a few samples of this study predate the infection). Cell type and time point are not known. The CDR3 runs from the conserved cysteine through the conserved F or W. D genes are given only for firm matches. Rows give clone size only sometimes, using once, few, many, or a class for an expanded clone.

NA	TRBV13	few	TRBJ2-2	TGTGCCAGCAGCCGTCTCACGAGTTTAGCGTCGAACACCGGGGAGCTGTTTTTT	CASSRLTSLASNTGELFF
NA	TRBV7-2	NA	TRBJ1-1	TGTGCCAGCAGCCGATTCTCCTCTGAAGCTTTCTTT	CASSRFSSEAFF
NA	TRBV11-2	NA	TRBJ2-1	TGTGCCAGCAGCTACCCGGGACGGAAGAACAATGAGCAGTTCTTC	CASSYPGRKNNEQFF
TRBD1	TRBV15	few	TRBJ2-7	TGTGCCACCAGCAGGGGGACAGGGTGGGAGCAGTACTTC	CATSRGTGWEQYF
NA	TRBV6-6	few	TRBJ1-1	TGTGCCAGCATCTATCAGGGACGCTCTGAAGCTTTCTTT	CASIYQGRSEAFF
TRBD1	TRBV6-5	NA	TRBJ1-2	TGTGCCAGCAGAGAGGGGGCGAGAGGCTACACCTTC	CASREGARGYTF
TRBD1	TRBV19	NA	TRBJ2-1	TGTGCCAGTAGTCTCCGGACAGGGTGGCGGGACAATGAGCAGTTCTTC	CASSLRTGWRDNEQFF
NA	TRBV15	NA	TRBJ2-3	TGTGCCACCAGCAGGGACCGGGCAGATACGCAGTATTTT	CATSRDRADTQYF
TRBD1	TRBV2	NA	TRBJ2-2	TGTGCCAGCAGTATTTCGGACAGGGGGCTGGACACCGGGGAGCTGTTTTTT	CASSISDRGLDTGELFF
NA	TRBV5-1	NA	TRBJ2-5	TGCGCCAGCAGCTTGGTTCGGGAAGTGACAGAGACCCAGTACTTC	CASSLVREVTETQYF
NA	TRBV6-6	few	TRBJ2-1	TGTGCCAGCAGTTCCCAGCTCATTGAGCAGTTCTTC	CASSSQLIEQFF
NA	TRBV5-1	NA	TRBJ2-3	TGCGCCAGCCCCCCCCGGGGCCCAGATACGCAGTATTTT	CASPPRGPDTQYF
NA	TRBV20-1	NA	TRBJ1-1	TGCAGTGCTAGAGATCTTCTGGGGCGGACTGAAGCTTTCTTT	CSARDLLGRTEAFF
TRBD2	TRBV5-4	NA	TRBJ2-1	TGTGCCAGCAGCTTGGCTGGCGGGGGGGCGTTCAATGAGCAGTTCTTC	CASSLAGGGAFNEQFF
TRBD1	TRBV2	NA	TRBJ2-7	TGTGCCAGCATAATGTCTTTCGCTTACAGGGGTGAGCAGTACTTC	CASIMSFAYRGEQYF
TRBD1	TRBV20-1	NA	TRBJ1-5	TGCAGTGCTACGACAGGGGTCGGTCAGCCCCAGCATTTT	CSATTGVGQPQHF
NA	TRBV5-1	few	TRBJ2-3	TGCGCCAGCAGCTTCGGAGGACGCCCCACAGATACGCAGTATTTT	CASSFGGRPTDTQYF
NA	TRBV7-2	few	TRBJ2-5	TGTGCCAGCAGCTCCTTTGGGGCGCAGATGGAGACCCAGTACTTC	CASSSFGAQMETQYF
NA	TRBV29-1	NA	TRBJ2-5	TGCAGCTTCAAGAGGGGTTTCCAAGAGACCCAGTACTTC	CSFKRGFQETQYF
TRBD2	TRBV30	few	TRBJ2-3	TGTGCCTGGAGTGCTAGCGGGGTCCTAGATACGCAGTATTTT	CAWSASGVLDTQYF
TRBD1	TRBV2	NA	TRBJ1-2	TGTGCCAGCCGGGGGACAGCAAACTATGGCTACACCTTC	CASRGTANYGYTF
NA	TRBV20-1	NA	TRBJ2-1	TGCAGTGCTAGAGTTCAACCGAGCTCCTACAATGAGCAGTTCTTC	CSARVQPSSYNEQFF
NA	TRBV7-9	NA	TRBJ1-3	TGTGCCAGCGAATACAATCAGGGAAACACCATATATTTT	CASEYNQGNTIYF
TRBD1	TRBV4-2	NA	TRBJ2-1	TGTGCCAGCAGCCATCAGGACAGGGCGTTTAAAAATGAGCAGTTCTTC	CASSHQDRAFKNEQFF
NA	TRBV2	NA	TRBJ2-3	TGTGCCACCCGCGGGACCACAGATACGCAGTATTTT	CATRGTTDTQYF
NA	TRBV7-9	NA	TRBJ2-2	TGTGCCAGCAGCTTAGATCGGGGGCCGAACACCGGGGAGCTGTTTTTT	CASSLDRGPNTGELFF
NA	TRBV18	few	TRBJ2-7	TGTGCCAGCTCACCACCCTGGGGCGGAGCCTACGAGCAGTACTTC	CASSPPWGGAYEQYF
TRBD2	TRBV3-1	few	TRBJ2-7	TGTGCCAGCAGCCATGGGACTAGCGGGAGCCACCGGGTCTACGAGCAGTACTTC	CASSHGTSGSHRVYEQYF
TRBD1	TRBV6-6	NA	TRBJ2-7	TGTGCCAGCAGGGACAGGGGGCCCTACGAGCAGTACTTC	CASRDRGPYEQYF
TRBD1	TRBV11-1	NA	TRBJ2-4	TGTGCCAGCAGCGAGACAGGGTCCAAAAACATTCAGTACTTC	CASSETGSKNIQYF
NA	TRBV12-3/TRBV12-4	NA	TRBJ2-2	TGTGCCAGCAGATCCGGGGCGGGCACCGGGGAGCTGTTTTTT	CASRSGAGTGELFF
TRBD2	TRBV2	NA	TRBJ2-1	TGTGCCAGCAGTGAATCTCCGGGACTAGCGTACGATGAGCAGTTCTTC	CASSESPGLAYDEQFF
NA	TRBV7-9	few	TRBJ2-7	TGTGCCAGCAGCGGGTGGGAAGCGGGCAGGAGCTCCTACGAGCAGTACTTC	CASSGWEAGRSSYEQYF
TRBD1	TRBV5-4	few	TRBJ2-5	TGTGCCAGCAGCTTGGGACAGGGGGCGCTAAGGGAGACCCAGTACTTC	CASSLGQGALRETQYF
NA	TRBV27	NA	TRBJ1-1	TGTGCCAGCAGCCGCTCGGTTGTGGGGGCCACTGAAGCTTTCTTT	CASSRSVVGATEAFF
NA	TRBV11-3	once	TRBJ1-1	TGTGCCAGCAGCGTAGAGGGGAGCGGGGCTGAAGCTTTCTTT	CASSVEGSGAEAFF
NA	TRBV6-5	few	TRBJ2-7	TGTGCCAGCAGCCGACAGGCAGTCGGGACCTACGAGCAGTACTTC	CASSRQAVGTYEQYF
NA	TRBV5-6	few	TRBJ2-7	TGTGCCAGCAGCCTAGTCGGGAAAGGGTCGGCCTACGAGCAGTACTTC	CASSLVGKGSAYEQYF
NA	TRBV5-6	few	TRBJ2-3	TGTGCCAGCAGCTTGAAACAGGGTACATACACAGATACGCAGTATTTT	CASSLKQGTYTDTQYF
TRBD1	TRBV7-8	NA	TRBJ1-6	TGTGCCAGCAGCTCGGGACAGGGGACCAATTCACCCCTCCACTTT	CASSSGQGTNSPLHF